This passage covers 15 T cell receptor beta chains from one sample sequenced in a study of T-cell reconstitution after alpha-beta-depleted transplantation in children. Library preparation (for TCRbeta) was performed with unique molecular identifiers. TCRdb fed the PCR reads into MiXCR, producing one record per CDR3 protein. The repertoire includes 350,000 to 450,000 distinct CDR3 sequences, around 21% of them detected once, and 3.5% to 4% sits in the top ten. The sample in question was PBMCs from the stem cell graft donor, obtained from the stem cell graft. These receptor sequences come from a human donor who donated a stem cell graft to a child with acute myeloid leukemia.

In its sample, this clonotype was seen many times. The rearrangement joins TRBV20-1 to TRBJ2-1; D is uncertain. Germline CDR1 is DFQATT and CDR2 is SNEGSKA (reference sequence). The germline V and J ends were trimmed by 2 bases and 5 bases, with 7 bases remaining between them. The CDR3 runs 12 residues. The CDR3 DNA is TGCAGTGCTAGACTAAGGAACAATGAGCAGTTCTTC. This encodes CSARLRNNEQFF.

This clonotype was observed at least ten times. This chain uses TRBV10-3 with TRBJ2-7, with a possible D match to TRBD1 (5 bases). CDR3 length: 16 residues. CDR1 and CDR2 (germline): ENHRY, SYGVKD. Deletions cut 9 bases from V and 6 bases from J, with 27 bases between. Here the CDR3 reads CAIRLVGKGAVGEQYF. CDR3 nucleotide sequence: TGTGCCATACGTTTGGTCGGAAAAGGGGCCGTAGGCGAGCAGTACTTC.

Only a few counts were recorded for this clonotype. The chain employs TRBV21-1 and TRBJ1-4; the table's D call TRBD1 went unverified against the DNA. TRBV21-1 is listed as a pseudogene. This CDR3 has 15 amino acids. DNA of the CDR3: TGTGCCAGCAGCAACGCTTGTCGGGGCAATGAAAAACTGTTTTTT. It yields the protein CASSNACRGNEKLFF.

V is TRBV4-3 and J is TRBJ1-5; a weak D match, TRBD1 (6 bases). This CDR3 region has 15 residues. Germline loops: CDR1 LGHNA, CDR2 YSLEER. V was cut by 1 base and J by 5 bases, with 12 bases left in between. CDR3 in amino acids: CASSQGPGVDQPQHF. CDR3 bases: TGCGCCAGCAGCCAAGGGCCAGGGGTGGATCAGCCCCAGCATTTT.

This clonotype was counted between two and nine times. The V call is TRBV20-1, the J call TRBJ2-7, with unresolved D. The CDR3 length is 13 residues. CDR1 DFQATT and CDR2 SNEGSKA come from the germline V gene (reference sequence). Trimming removed 3 bases at V and 4 bases at J, with 13 bases between. CDR3 in amino acids: CSARNSDRYEQYF. The CDR3 DNA follows: TGCAGTGCTAGGAACAGCGACCGGTACGAGCAGTACTTC.

The rearrangement joins TRBV20-1 to TRBJ2-7, with 8 nucleotides matching TRBD2. The length of the CDR3 is 13 residues. Germline CDR1 reads DFQATT; CDR2 reads SNEGSKA (reference sequence). Germline trimming cut 6 bases from V and 3 bases from J; bases unmatched to any gene: 7. CDR3 bases: TGCAGTGCCCTTCGGGAGGGCCTCTACGAGCAGTACTTC. Its translation: CSALREGLYEQYF.

This clonotype was found a few times. The gene calls are TRBV13 and TRBJ2-7, with TRBD2 matching over 13 bases. Germline lookup yields CDR1 PRHDT and CDR2 FYEKMQ (reference sequence). The CDR3 totals 16 residues. V gave up 5 bases and J gave up 2 bases; unmatched junction bases: 6. The CDR3 protein is CASSTRTSGSAYEQYF. The CDR3 DNA reads TGTGCCAGCAGCACCCGGACTAGCGGGAGCGCCTACGAGCAGTACTTC.

The V gene is TRBV4-2, the J gene TRBJ2-1; 8 bases are shared with TRBD2. There are 17 residues in the CDR3. Trimming at V came to 4 bases and at J to 7 bases, leaving 15 bases not matched to a gene. Germline V gene lookup returns CDR1 LGHNA and CDR2 YNFKEQ. CDR3: CASSPPRAGGLRNEQFF. DNA for the CDR3: TGTGCCAGCAGCCCCCCCAGGGCGGGAGGCCTTAGGAATGAGCAGTTCTTC.

V is TRBV20-1 and J is TRBJ2-7; D not resolved. The ends were cut back, 6 bases at V and 3 bases at J, with 12 bases in the middle. Germline V CDR1 and CDR2: DFQATT, SNEGSKA (reference sequence). The CDR3 runs to 12 residues. CDR3 bases: TGCAGTGCGTCTCAGGTCGTCTACGAGCAGTACTTC. Its protein is CSASQVVYEQYF.

The rearrangement uses TRBV3-1 and TRBJ2-7; 11 positions agree with TRBD2. V lost 2 bases, J lost 3 bases, and 6 bases stayed unmatched. Germline assignment: CDR1 LGHDT and CDR2 YNNKEL (reference sequence). The CDR3 is 16 amino acids. The CDR3 region has the DNA TGTGCCAGCAGCCAACCCGCTAGCGGGAGGAACTACGAGCAGTACTTC. It encodes CASSQPASGRNYEQYF.

There are a few counts of this clonotype. The chain has TRBV20-1 and TRBJ2-2; 7 bases align to TRBD1. Per germline, CDR1 DFQATT and CDR2 SNEGSKA (reference sequence). Unmatched junction bases numbered 3, after V lost 5 bases and J lost 6 bases. The CDR3 covers 12 residues. The CDR3: CSASQGAGELFF. The CDR3 bases are TGCAGTGCTTCTCAGGGGGCCGGGGAGCTGTTTTTT.

This sequence joins TRBV7-2 and TRBJ2-1, with a tentative D call TRBD2 (6 bases). CDR1 SGHTA and CDR2 FQGNSA come from the germline V gene. V was pared by 0 bases and J by 10 bases, with 13 bases between. The CDR3 spans 14 residues. The CDR3 reads CASSLAGGLGEQFF. The CDR3 DNA follows: TGTGCCAGCAGCTTAGCGGGAGGACTTGGGGAGCAGTTCTTC.

This clonotype showed up many times. The rearrangement joins TRBV12-3 or TRBV12-4 to TRBJ2-1; D is ambiguous. V shed 1 base and J shed 10 bases, with 17 bases lying between them. The CDR3 is 15 residues long. CDR3 residues: CASSLESKLRTEQFF. As DNA, the CDR3 is TGTGCCAGCAGTTTAGAGTCGAAGCTGAGGACCGAGCAGTTCTTC.

This clonotype has just a few counts. The chain joins TRBV7-2 to TRBJ1-2; 8 positions match TRBD1. The CDR3 runs 14 residues. CDR1 SGHTA and CDR2 FQGNSA come from the germline V gene. The J segment lost 8 bases and the V segment lost 1 base, leaving 6 bases of the junction unmatched. The CDR3 nucleotides read TGTGCCAGCAGCTTAGAGGGACAGGCGCAAGGCTACACCTTC. It codes for CASSLEGQAQGYTF.

There are a few counts of this clonotype. The chain combines TRBV10-3 with TRBJ2-5; TRBD2 aligns across 7 bases. Per germline, CDR1 ENHRY and CDR2 SYGVKD. V dropped 5 bases and J dropped 0; count of bases not matched to a gene: 3. The CDR3 extends over 14 amino acids. The chain's CDR3 is CAISSGTNQETQYF. DNA of the CDR3: TGTGCCATCAGTAGCGGGACCAACCAAGAGACCCAGTACTTC.